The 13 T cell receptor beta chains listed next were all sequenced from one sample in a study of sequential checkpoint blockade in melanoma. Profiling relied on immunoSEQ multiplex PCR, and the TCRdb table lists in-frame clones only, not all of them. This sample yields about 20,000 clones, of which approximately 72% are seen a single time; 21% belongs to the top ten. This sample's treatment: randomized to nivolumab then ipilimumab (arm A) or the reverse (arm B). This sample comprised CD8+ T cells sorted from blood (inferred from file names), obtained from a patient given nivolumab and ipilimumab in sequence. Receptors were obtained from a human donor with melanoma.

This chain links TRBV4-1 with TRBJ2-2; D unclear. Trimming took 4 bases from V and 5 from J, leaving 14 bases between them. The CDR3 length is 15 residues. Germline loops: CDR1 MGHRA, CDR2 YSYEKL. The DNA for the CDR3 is TGCGCCAGCAGCCCACTTGAGGTTCGGACCGGGGAGCTGTTTTTT. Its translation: CASSPLEVRTGELFF.

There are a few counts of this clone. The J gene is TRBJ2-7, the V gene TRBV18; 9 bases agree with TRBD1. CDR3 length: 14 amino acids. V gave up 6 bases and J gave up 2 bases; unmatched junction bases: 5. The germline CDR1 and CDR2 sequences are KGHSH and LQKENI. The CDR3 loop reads CASSVRDRAYEQYF. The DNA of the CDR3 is TGTGCCAGCTCTGTCCGGGACAGGGCCTACGAGCAGTACTTC.

Here the CDR3 DNA reads TGTGCCAGCAGCTTAGTTTCGGGATACTCCTATAATTCACCCCTCCACTTT. Encoded protein: CASSLVSGYSYNSPLHF. The chain couples TRBV7-9 to TRBJ1-6; no firm D call. Germline CDR1 SEHNR, CDR2 FQNEAQ (reference sequence). V was pared by 1 base and J by 0 bases, with 10 bases between. The CDR3 spans 17 residues.

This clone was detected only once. CDR3 sequence: CASSLYRLEGSYEQYF. CDR3 coding DNA: TGTGCCAGCAGTTTATATCGTTTGGAGGGGTCCTACGAGCAGTACTTC. The J gene is TRBJ2-7, the V gene TRBV28, with D possibly TRBD2 on 6 matching bases. Germline V gene data show CDR1 as MDHEN and CDR2 as SYDVKM. The CDR3 is 16 amino acids. Deletions cut 1 base from V and 1 base from J, with 14 bases between.

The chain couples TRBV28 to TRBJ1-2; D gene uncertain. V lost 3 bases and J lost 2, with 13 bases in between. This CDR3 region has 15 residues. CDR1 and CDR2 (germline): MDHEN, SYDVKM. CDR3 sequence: CASSLRGFDNYGYTF. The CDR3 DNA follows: TGTGCCAGCAGTTTGAGAGGGTTTGACAACTATGGCTACACCTTC.

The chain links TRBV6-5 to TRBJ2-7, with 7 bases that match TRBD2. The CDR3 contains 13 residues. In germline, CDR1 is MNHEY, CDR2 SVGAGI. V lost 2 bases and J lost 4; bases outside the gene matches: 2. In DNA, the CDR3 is TGTGCCAGCAGTTACCTGGGAGGGTACGAGCAGTACTTC. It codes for CASSYLGGYEQYF.

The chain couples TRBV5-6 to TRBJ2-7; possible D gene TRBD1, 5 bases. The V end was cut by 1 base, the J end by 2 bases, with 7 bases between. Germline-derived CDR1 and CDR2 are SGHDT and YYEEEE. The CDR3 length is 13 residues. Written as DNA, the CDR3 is TGTGCCAGCAGCTTGCTGGACACCTACGAGCAGTACTTC. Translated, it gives CASSLLDTYEQYF.

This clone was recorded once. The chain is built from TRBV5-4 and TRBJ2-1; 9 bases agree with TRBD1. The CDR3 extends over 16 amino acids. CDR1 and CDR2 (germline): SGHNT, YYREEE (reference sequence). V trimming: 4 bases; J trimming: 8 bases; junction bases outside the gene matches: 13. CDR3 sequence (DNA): TGTGCCAGCAGCCCCGGATTCGGGACAGGGAGGTATGAGCAGTTCTTC. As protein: CASSPGFGTGRYEQFF.

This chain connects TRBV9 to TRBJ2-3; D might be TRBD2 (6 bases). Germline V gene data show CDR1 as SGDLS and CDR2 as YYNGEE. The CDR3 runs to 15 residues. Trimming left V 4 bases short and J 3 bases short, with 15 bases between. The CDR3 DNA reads TGTGCCAGCAGCCTTAGACTAGGGGAGACAGATACGCAGTATTTT. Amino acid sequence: CASSLRLGETDTQYF.

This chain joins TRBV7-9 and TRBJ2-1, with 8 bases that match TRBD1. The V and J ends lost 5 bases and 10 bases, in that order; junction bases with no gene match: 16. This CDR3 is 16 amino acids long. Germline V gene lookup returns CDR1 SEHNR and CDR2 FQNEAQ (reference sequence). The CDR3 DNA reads TGTGCCAGCAGCCCCGCAGGAGGGACAGGCACCGAAGAGCAGTTCTTC. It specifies CASSPAGGTGTEEQFF.

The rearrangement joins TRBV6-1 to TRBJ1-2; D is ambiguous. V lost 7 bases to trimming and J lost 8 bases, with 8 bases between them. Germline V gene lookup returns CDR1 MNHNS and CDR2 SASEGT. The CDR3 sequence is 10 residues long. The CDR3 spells CASKRGGYTF. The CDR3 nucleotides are TGTGCCAGCAAGCGGGGAGGCTACACCTTC.

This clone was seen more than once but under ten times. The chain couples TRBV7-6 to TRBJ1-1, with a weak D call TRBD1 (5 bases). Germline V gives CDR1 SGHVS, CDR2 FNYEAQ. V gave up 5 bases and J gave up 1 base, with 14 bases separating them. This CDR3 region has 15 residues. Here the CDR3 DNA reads TGTGCCAGCAGCCTTTCGACAGATTCGAACACTGAAGCTTTCTTT. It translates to CASSLSTDSNTEAFF.

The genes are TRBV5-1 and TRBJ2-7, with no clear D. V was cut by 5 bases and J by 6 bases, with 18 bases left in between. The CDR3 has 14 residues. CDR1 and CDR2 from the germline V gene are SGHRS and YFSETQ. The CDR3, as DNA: TGCGCCAGCAGTCAAAAGCCGGGTTCGGTCGAGCAGTACTTC. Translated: CASSQKPGSVEQYF. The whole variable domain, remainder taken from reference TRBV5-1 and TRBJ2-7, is KAGVTQTPRYLIKTRGQQVTLSCSPISGHRSVSWYQQTPGQGLQFLFEYFSETQRNKGNFPGRFSGRQFSNSRSEMNVSTLELGDSALYLCASSQKPGSVEQYFGPGTRLTVT.